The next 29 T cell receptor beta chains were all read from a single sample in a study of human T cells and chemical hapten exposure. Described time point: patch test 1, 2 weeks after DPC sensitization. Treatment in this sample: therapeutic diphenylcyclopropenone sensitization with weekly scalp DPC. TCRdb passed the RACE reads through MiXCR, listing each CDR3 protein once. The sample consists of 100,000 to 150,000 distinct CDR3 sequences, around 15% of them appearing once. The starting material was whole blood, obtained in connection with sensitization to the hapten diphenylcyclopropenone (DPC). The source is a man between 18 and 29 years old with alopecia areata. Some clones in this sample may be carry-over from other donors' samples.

Written as DNA, the CDR3 is TGCAGCGTTGCTACAGATAATAGCAATCAGCCCCAGCATTTT. Protein sequence: CSVATDNSNQPQHF. V gene TRBV29-1 combines with J gene TRBJ1-5; D is uncertain. Deletions cut 4 bases from V and 0 bases from J, with 10 bases between. The CDR3 is 14 residues long. Germline V CDR1 and CDR2: SQVTM, ANQGSEA.

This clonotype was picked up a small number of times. The CDR3 region is CASSLNGDRGLNTIYF. CDR3 DNA: TGTGCCAGCAGCCTAAATGGGGACAGGGGGTTAAACACCATATATTTT. The chain is built from TRBV7-3 and TRBJ1-3; 11 nucleotides agree with TRBD1. The germline V gene has CDR1 SGHTA and CDR2 FQGTGA. V was clipped by 5 bases and J by 6 bases; unmatched bases: 9. The CDR3 totals 16 residues.

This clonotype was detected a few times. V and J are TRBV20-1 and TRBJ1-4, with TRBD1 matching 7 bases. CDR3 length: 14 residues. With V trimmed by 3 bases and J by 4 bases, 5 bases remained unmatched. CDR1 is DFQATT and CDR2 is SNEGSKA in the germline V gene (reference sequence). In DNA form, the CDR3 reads TGCAGTGCTAGTCGGGACAGCTATAATGAAAAACTGTTTTTT. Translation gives CSASRDSYNEKLFF.

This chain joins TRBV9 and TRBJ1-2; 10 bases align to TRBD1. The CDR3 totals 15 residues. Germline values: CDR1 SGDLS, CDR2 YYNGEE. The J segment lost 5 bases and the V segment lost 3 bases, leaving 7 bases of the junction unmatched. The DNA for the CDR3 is TGTGCCAGCAGCGCCGGGACAGGGGCCCGGTATGGCTACACCTTC. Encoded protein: CASSAGTGARYGYTF.

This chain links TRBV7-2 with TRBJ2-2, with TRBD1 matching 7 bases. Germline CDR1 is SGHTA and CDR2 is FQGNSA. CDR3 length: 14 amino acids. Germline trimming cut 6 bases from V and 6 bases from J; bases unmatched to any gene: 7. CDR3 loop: CASREARGSGELFF. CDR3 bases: TGTGCCAGCAGAGAAGCCAGGGGGTCCGGGGAGCTGTTTTTT.

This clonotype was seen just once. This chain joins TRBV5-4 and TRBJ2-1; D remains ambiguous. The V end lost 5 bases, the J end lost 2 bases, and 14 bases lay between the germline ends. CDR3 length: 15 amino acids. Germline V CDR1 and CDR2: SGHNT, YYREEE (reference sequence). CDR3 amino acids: CASSQRAETYNEQFF. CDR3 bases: TGTGCCAGCAGTCAACGCGCGGAAACCTACAATGAGCAGTTCTTC.

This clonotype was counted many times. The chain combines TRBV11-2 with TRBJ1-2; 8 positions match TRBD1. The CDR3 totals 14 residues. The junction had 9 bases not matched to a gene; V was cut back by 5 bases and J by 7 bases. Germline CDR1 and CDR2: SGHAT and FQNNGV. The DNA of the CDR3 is TGTGCCAGCAGCGGGGGCAGGGGGCTCCCTGGCTACACCTTC. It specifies CASSGGRGLPGYTF.

CDR3 coding DNA: TGTGCCAGCAGTTACAAGGTACGAAGCGAGCAGTACTTC. Translation gives CASSYKVRSEQYF. V is TRBV6-6 and J is TRBJ2-7; no firm D call. This CDR3 spans 13 amino acids. Trimming removed 2 bases at V and 6 bases at J, with 11 bases between. From germline, CDR1 is MNHNY and CDR2 SVGAGI (reference sequence).

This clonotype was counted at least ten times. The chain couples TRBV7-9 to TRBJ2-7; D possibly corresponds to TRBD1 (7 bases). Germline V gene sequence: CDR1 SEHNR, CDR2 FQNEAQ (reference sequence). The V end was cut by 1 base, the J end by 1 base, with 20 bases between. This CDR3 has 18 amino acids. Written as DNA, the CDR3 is TGTGCCAGCAGCTTAGATCAGGGGGGCCTAATACAATCCTACGAGCAGTACGTC. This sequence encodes CASSLDQGGLIQSYEQYV.

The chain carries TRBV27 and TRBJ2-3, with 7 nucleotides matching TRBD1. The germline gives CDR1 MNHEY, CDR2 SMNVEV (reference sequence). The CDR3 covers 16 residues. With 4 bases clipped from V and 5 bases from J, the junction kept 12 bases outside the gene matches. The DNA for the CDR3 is TGTGCCAGCAGTTCTCGAAGAGACAGGGATCAAGATACGCAGTATTTT. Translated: CASSSRRDRDQDTQYF.

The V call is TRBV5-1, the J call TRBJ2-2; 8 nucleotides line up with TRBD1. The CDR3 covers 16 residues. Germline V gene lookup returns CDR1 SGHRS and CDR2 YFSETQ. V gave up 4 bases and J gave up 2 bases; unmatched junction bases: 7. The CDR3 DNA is TGCGCCAGCAGCGGCCCCGGACAGGGAAACACCGGGGAGCTGTTTTTT. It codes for CASSGPGQGNTGELFF.

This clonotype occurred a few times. CDR3 sequence reads: CASSPTTGTGANVLTF. In nucleotides, the CDR3 is TGCGCCAGCAGCCCGACGACAGGGACTGGGGCCAACGTCCTGACTTTC. The rearrangement links TRBV4-3 to TRBJ2-6, with 7 bases matching TRBD1. This CDR3 is built from 16 residues. J lost 2 bases, V lost 4 bases, and 5 bases had no gene match. Germline assignment: CDR1 LGHNA and CDR2 YSLEER.

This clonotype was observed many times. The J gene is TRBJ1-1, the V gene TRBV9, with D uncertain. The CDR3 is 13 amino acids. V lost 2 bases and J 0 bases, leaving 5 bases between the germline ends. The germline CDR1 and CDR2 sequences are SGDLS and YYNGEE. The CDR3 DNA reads TGTGCCAGCAGCGTCTCCGTGAACACTGAAGCTTTCTTT. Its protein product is CASSVSVNTEAFF. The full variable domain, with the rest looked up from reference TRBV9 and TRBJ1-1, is DSGVTQTPKHLITATGQRVTLRCSPRSGDLSVYWYQQSLDQGLQFLIQYYNGEERAKGNILERFSAQQFPDLHSELNLSSLELGDSALYFCASSVSVNTEAFFGQGTRLTVV.

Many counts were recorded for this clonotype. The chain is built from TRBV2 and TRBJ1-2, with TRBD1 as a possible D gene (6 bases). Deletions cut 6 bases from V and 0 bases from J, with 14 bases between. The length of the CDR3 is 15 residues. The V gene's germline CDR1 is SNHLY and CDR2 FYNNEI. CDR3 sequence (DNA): TGTGCCAGCAGCAAAACAGGGCTCACTAACTATGGCTACACCTTC. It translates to CASSKTGLTNYGYTF.

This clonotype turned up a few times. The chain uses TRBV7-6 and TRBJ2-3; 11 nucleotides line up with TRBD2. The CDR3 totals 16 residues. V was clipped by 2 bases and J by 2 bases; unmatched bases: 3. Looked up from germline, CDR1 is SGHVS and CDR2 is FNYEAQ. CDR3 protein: CASSLLAGGVTDTQYF. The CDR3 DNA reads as TGTGCCAGCAGCTTACTAGCGGGGGGAGTCACAGATACGCAGTATTTT.

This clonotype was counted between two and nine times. DNA for the CDR3: TGTGCCAGCAGTTCCGGGACATTGACAGGAAACACCATATATTTT. Amino acid sequence: CASSSGTLTGNTIYF. This chain connects TRBV5-5 to TRBJ1-3; weak D call: TRBD1 (6 bases). V lost 5 bases, J lost 4 bases, and 16 bases lay in between. This CDR3 is built from 15 residues. From germline, CDR1 is SGHKS and CDR2 YYEKEE (reference sequence).

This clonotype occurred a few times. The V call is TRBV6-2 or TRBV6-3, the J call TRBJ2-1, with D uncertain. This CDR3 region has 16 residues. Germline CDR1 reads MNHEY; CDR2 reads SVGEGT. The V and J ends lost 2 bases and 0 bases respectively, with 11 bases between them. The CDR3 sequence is CASSYIGLSSYNEQFF. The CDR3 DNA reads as TGTGCCAGCAGTTACATAGGGCTGAGCTCCTACAATGAGCAGTTCTTC.

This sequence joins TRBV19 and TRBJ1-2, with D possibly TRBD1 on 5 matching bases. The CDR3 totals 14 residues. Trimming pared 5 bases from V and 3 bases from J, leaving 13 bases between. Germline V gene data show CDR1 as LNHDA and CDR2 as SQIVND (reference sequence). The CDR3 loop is CASSATDSYYGYTF. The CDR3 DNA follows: TGTGCCAGTAGTGCGACAGACTCCTACTATGGCTACACCTTC. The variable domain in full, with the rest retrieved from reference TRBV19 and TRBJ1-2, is DGGITQSPKYLFRKEGQNVTLSCEQNLNHDAMYWYRQDPGQGLRLIYYSQIVNDFQKGDIAEGYSVSREKKESFPLTVTSAQKNPTAFYLCASSATDSYYGYTFGSGTRLTVV.

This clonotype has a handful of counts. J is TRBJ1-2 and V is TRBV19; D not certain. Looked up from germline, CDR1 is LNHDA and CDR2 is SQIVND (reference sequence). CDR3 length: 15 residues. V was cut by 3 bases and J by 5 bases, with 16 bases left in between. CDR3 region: CASSMTPSGHYGYTF. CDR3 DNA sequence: TGTGCCAGTAGTATGACACCGTCAGGCCATTATGGCTACACCTTC.

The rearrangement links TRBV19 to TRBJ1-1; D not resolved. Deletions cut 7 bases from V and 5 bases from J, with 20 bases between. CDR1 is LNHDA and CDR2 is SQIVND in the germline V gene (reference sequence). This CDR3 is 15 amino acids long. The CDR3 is CASTTSDGVWTEAFF. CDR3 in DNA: TGTGCCAGTACCACCTCCGACGGGGTTTGGACTGAAGCTTTCTTT.

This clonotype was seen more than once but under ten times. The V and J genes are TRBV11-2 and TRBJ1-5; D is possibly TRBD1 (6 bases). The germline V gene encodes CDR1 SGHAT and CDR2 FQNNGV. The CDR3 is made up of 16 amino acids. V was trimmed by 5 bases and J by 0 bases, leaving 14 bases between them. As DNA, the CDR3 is TGTGCCAGCAGCCCGTGGCAGGGGACTAGCAATCAGCCCCAGCATTTT. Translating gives CASSPWQGTSNQPQHF.

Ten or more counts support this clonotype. Here the CDR3 reads CASSLVRTDTQYF. CDR3 nucleotides: TGTGCCAGCAGCTTAGTACGCACAGATACGCAGTATTTT. The chain uses TRBV7-2 and TRBJ2-3; D gene ambiguous. The germline CDR1 and CDR2 sequences are SGHTA and FQGNSA. This CDR3 comprises 13 residues. Trimming stripped 1 base from V and 1 base from J, with 3 bases between.

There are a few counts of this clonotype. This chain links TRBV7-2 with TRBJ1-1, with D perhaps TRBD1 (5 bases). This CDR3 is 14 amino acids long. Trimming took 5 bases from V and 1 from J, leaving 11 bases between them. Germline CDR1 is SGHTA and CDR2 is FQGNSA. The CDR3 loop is CASSQGPTNTEAFF. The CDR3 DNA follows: TGTGCCAGCAGCCAGGGACCGACGAACACTGAAGCTTTCTTT.

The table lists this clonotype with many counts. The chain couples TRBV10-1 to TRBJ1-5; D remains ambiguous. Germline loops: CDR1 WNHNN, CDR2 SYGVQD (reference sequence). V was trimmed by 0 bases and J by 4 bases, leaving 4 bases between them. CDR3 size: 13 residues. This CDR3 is CASSESQNQPQHF. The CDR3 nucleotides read TGCGCCAGCAGTGAGTCGCAGAATCAGCCCCAGCATTTT.

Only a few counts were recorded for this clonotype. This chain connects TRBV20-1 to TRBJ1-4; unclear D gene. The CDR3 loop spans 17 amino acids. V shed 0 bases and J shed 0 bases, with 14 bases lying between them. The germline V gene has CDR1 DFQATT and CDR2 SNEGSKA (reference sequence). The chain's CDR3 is CSARDPVRSATNEKLFF. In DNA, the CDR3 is TGCAGTGCTAGAGATCCCGTTCGGAGTGCAACTAATGAAAAACTGTTTTTT.

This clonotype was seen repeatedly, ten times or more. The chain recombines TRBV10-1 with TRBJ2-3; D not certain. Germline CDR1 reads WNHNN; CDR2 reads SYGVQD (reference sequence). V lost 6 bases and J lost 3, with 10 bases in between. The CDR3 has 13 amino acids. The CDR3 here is CASSLSLTDTQYF. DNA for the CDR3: TGCGCCAGCAGCCTCAGTCTTACAGATACGCAGTATTTT.

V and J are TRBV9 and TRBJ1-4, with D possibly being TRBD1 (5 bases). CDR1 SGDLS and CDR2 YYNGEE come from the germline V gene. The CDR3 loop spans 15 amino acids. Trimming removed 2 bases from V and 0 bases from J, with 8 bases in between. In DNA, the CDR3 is TGTGCCAGCAGCGTGACAGCAGCAACTAATGAAAAACTGTTTTTT. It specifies CASSVTAATNEKLFF.

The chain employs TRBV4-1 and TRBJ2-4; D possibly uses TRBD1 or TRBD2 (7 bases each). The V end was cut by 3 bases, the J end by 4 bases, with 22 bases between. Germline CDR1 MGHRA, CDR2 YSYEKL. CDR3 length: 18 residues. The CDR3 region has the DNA TGCGCCAGCAGCCATCATAATTCCCAGGGGGGAGGGAAAAACATTCAGTACTTC. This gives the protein CASSHHNSQGGGKNIQYF.

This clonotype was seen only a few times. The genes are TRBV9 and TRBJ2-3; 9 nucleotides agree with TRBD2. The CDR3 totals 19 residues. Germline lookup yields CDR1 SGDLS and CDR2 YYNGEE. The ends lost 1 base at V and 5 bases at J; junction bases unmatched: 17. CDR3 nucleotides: TGTGCCAGCAGCGTAACCCCTTGGCGGGGGGGCGGGGCCGAAGATACGCAGTATTTT. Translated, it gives CASSVTPWRGGGAEDTQYF.